These 13 T cell receptor beta chains were all obtained from the same sample, sequenced in a study of tumor and adjacent non-tumor tissue in lung cancer. TCRbeta libraries were built with three rounds of nested PCR, modified from ARM-PCR. Using its own MiXCR run on the multiplex PCR reads, TCRdb lists one record per CDR3 protein. The data hold about 110,000 distinct CDR3 sequences, with over 75% observed a single time. This sample's RNA came from whole unsorted tissue. The sequenced material came from lung tumor tissue. The source is a man between 65 and 79 years old with non-small cell lung cancer.

Of note for this clonotype: One junction end does not reproduce the germline sequence, and a read error may be involved. This chain joins TRBV29-1 and TRBJ2-5, with D unresolved. Germline V gives CDR1 SQVTM, CDR2 ANQGSEA. The CDR3 runs to 13 residues. CDR3 sequence (DNA): TGCAGCGTGGCCGGCAGGTTCCAGGAGAGCCAGTACTTC. It is translated as CSVAGRFQESQYF.

This clonotype came up many times. Sequence at one end of the junction differs from germline and may be a read error. This chain joins TRBV5-5 and TRBJ2-1, with D perhaps given as TRBD1 or TRBD2 (5 bases each). From germline, CDR1 is SGHKS and CDR2 YYEKEE (reference sequence). The CDR3 spans 17 residues. In DNA, the CDR3 is TGTGCCAGCAGCTTGGCCTTCAGGGCTAGCTCCTACAATGAGGAGTTCTTC. Its translation: CASSLAFRASSYNEEFF.

A word on this clonotype: The junction does not match germline at one end; this may be a read error. The chain employs TRBV14 and TRBJ2-3; TRBD2 is a possible D gene (5 bases). CDR3 length: 15 amino acids. Germline CDR1 is SGHDN and CDR2 is FVKESK. The chain's CDR3 is CARTLDSDATDMQYF. The CDR3 region has the DNA TGTGCCAGGACCCTGGACTCCGATGCCACAGATATGCAGTATTTT.

Concerning this clonotype itself: This CDR3 is missing its conserved last phenylalanine or tryptophan, likely due to a read error. This rearrangement joins TRBV20-1 to TRBJ1-4, with TRBD1 identical over 7 bases. Germline V gene data show CDR1 as DFQATT and CDR2 as SNEGSKA (reference sequence). This CDR3 comprises 13 residues. Germline trimming cut 3 bases from V and 4 bases from J; bases unmatched to any gene: 2. The CDR3 DNA follows: TGCAGTGCTAGGGGACAGATTAATGAAAAACTGTTTTCT. Translated, it gives CSARGQINEKLFS.

The table lists this clonotype with a count of one. The CDR3 carries no conserved terminal phenylalanine or tryptophan, so it likely arises from a read error. The chain recombines TRBV20-1 with TRBJ2-2; tentative D call: TRBD2 (5 bases). There are 17 residues in the CDR3. Trimming shortened V by 0 bases and J by 4 bases, and 18 bases separated the two germline ends. Germline V gene sequence: CDR1 DFQATT, CDR2 SNEGSKA (reference sequence). The CDR3 reads CSAREGSAGVGTGELFY. The CDR3 nucleotides are TGCAGTGCTAGAGAAGGGAGTGCAGGAGTGGGCACCGGGGAGCTGTTTTAT.

This clonotype is categorized as medium-sized (0.01 to 0.1%). The gene calls are TRBV6-1 and TRBJ1-1; D gene ambiguous. V gave up 6 bases and J gave up 1 base, with 9 bases separating them. The CDR3 totals 13 residues. The germline CDR1 and CDR2 sequences are MNHNS and SASEGT. CDR3 in amino acids: CASRRNENTEAFF. DNA for the CDR3: TGTGCCAGCAGAAGGAACGAGAACACTGAAGCTTTCTTT.

On this clonotype: A read error may account for a junction end that differs from germline. This sequence joins TRBV29-1 and TRBJ2-5, with a tentative D call TRBD1 (6 bases). From germline, CDR1 is SQVTM and CDR2 ANQGSEA. The CDR3 is 16 amino acids. The DNA of the CDR3 is TGCAGCATCAAGCCCTACCGCCAGACAGGTCAAGAGACCCAGTATTTC. It codes for CSIKPYRQTGQETQYF.

With respect to this clonotype: The germline gene is not matched at one end of the junction; a read error may be the cause. The genes are TRBV5-1 and TRBJ1-2; D uncertain. This CDR3 spans 13 amino acids. The V gene's germline CDR1 is SGHRS and CDR2 YFSETQ. Written as DNA, the CDR3 is TGCGCCAGTAGCTTGGAACAATTCAATGGCTACACCTTC. Translated: CASSLEQFNGYTF. Complete variable domain (other parts from reference TRBV5-1 and TRBJ1-2): KAGVTQTPRYLIKTRGQQVTLSCSPISGHRSVSWYQQTPGQGLQFLFEYFSETQRNKGNFPGRFSGRQFSNSRSEMNVSTLELGDSALYLCASSLEQFNGYTFGSGTRLTVV.

Concerning this clonotype: A read error may account for a junction end that differs from germline. The V and J genes are TRBV6-1 and TRBJ2-5, with D perhaps matching TRBD2 (5 bases). CDR3 length equals 13 residues. CDR1 and CDR2 (germline): MNHNS, SASEGT. CDR3 DNA sequence: TGTACCAGCAGTGAAGCTGGCGGGCCCCGGGAGTACTTC. Its protein product is CTSSEAGGPREYF.

V usage is TRBV11-3 and J usage is TRBJ2-3; 7 bases line up with TRBD1. Germline CDR1 and CDR2: SGHNT and YENEEA. The CDR3 contains 15 residues. CDR3 coding DNA: TGTGCTAACAGGCCAAGACAGGGAGCCACAGATACGCAGTATTTT. This codes for CANRPRQGATDTQYF.

Notes on this clonotype: At one end, the junction sequence differs from germline, possibly due to a read error. The chain is built from TRBV11-2 and TRBJ2-2; D is perhaps TRBD2 (5 bases). CDR1 SGHAT and CDR2 FQNNGV come from the germline V gene. The CDR3 extends over 14 amino acids. The CDR3 DNA follows: TGTGCCAGCATCTCCCCATGCTACACCGGGGAGTTGTTTTTT. This codes for CASISPCYTGELFF.

For this clonotype: The CDR3 ends on some other residue instead of the conserved phenylalanine or tryptophan, so this is likely a read error. This chain links TRBV28 with TRBJ2-1; D unresolved. Germline V CDR1 and CDR2: MDHEN, SYDVKM. CDR3 length equals 14 residues. With 8 bases removed from V and 5 bases from J, the gap between germline ends came to 16 bases. Here the CDR3 DNA reads TGTGCCAGCGATAGTAGTGGGATTAACAATGAGCAGTTCTCC. It yields the protein CASDSSGINNEQFS.

A word on this clonotype: One end of the junction varies from germline; a read error may be responsible. The chain recombines TRBV29-1 with TRBJ2-1; D might be TRBD2 (5 bases). This CDR3 is 16 amino acids long. Germline V gene sequence: CDR1 SQVTM, CDR2 ANQGSEA. The CDR3 loop reads CCVEGVPYRDYNEQFF. The CDR3 bases are TGCTGCGTTGAGGGAGTCCCCTATCGAGACTACAATGAGCAGTTCTTT.